Shown below are 15 T cell receptor beta chains from a single sample sequenced in a study of T cells after yellow fever vaccination. TCRdb processed the 5' RACE reads anew with MiXCR; each CDR3 protein has one entry. In the table there are some 400,000 distinct CDR3 sequences, around 6.5% of which are singletons. The sequencing here drew on PBMCs, taken 5 days after the yellow fever booster vaccination. The receptor set was obtained from a man between 25 and 39 years old who received the YFV17D yellow fever vaccine.

This clonotype was counted only a few times. J is TRBJ2-1 and V is TRBV4-1, with 11 bases fitting TRBD2. V lost 3 bases to trimming and J lost 8 bases; unmatched junction nucleotides: 9. Germline CDR1 reads MGHRA; CDR2 reads YSYEKL. The CDR3 covers 16 residues. The CDR3 region has the DNA TGCGCCAGCAGCCAGCTAACTAGCGGGAGAGCCTATGAGCAGTTCTTC. Translation: CASSQLTSGRAYEQFF.

This clonotype was seen ten or more times. The V gene is TRBV7-2, the J gene TRBJ1-3, with D maybe TRBD1 (6 bases). Germline CDR1 is SGHTA and CDR2 is FQGNSA. The V end was cut by 5 bases, the J end by 2 bases, with 13 bases between. This CDR3 comprises 15 residues. The CDR3 loop reads CASSGAWGPGNTIYF. The CDR3 DNA reads TGTGCCAGCAGCGGGGCTTGGGGGCCTGGAAACACCATATATTTT.

Ten or more counts support this clonotype. This rearrangement joins TRBV24-1 to TRBJ2-2; D ambiguous. V was clipped by 5 bases and J by 1 base, with 7 bases between them. The CDR3 spans 14 residues. CDR1 is KGHDR, CDR2 SFDVKD, per germline. The CDR3 coding sequence is TGTGCCACCAGTGCTTCAGGGAACACCGGGGAGCTGTTTTTT. Translating it yields CATSASGNTGELFF.

This clonotype was seen at least ten times. The chain uses TRBV5-1 and TRBJ2-1; no clear D gene. Germline values: CDR1 SGHRS, CDR2 YFSETQ. The ends were cut back, 0 bases at V and 9 bases at J, with 13 bases in the middle. The CDR3 length is 14 residues. CDR3: CASSLVLGPTEQFF. CDR3 DNA sequence: TGCGCCAGCAGCTTGGTCCTAGGGCCCACTGAGCAGTTCTTC.

This clonotype has only a few counts. The V call is TRBV7-3, the J call TRBJ2-3; D unresolved. The germline CDR1 and CDR2 sequences are SGHTA and FQGTGA. The germline V and J ends were trimmed by 5 bases and 2 bases, with 20 bases remaining between them. This CDR3 contains 17 residues. In nucleotides, the CDR3 is TGTGCCAGCAGCCCCCAGAGCATACAATCCCACACAGATACGCAGTATTTT. It encodes CASSPQSIQSHTDTQYF.

This clonotype came up once. The chain has TRBV12-3 or TRBV12-4 and TRBJ1-5; 7 nucleotides agree with TRBD1. V lost 8 bases to trimming and J lost 3 bases; unmatched junction nucleotides: 10. This CDR3 is 15 amino acids long. The chain's CDR3 is CASGTDSDINQPQHF. The CDR3 DNA follows: TGTGCCAGCGGGACAGATTCAGATATCAATCAGCCCCAGCATTTT.

The chain carries TRBV20-1 and TRBJ2-7; perhaps TRBD2 as D (5 bases). The CDR3 spans 14 residues. Germline V gene lookup returns CDR1 DFQATT and CDR2 SNEGSKA (reference sequence). V was clipped by 5 bases and J by 2 bases, with 16 bases between them. CDR3 sequence: CSAAPGGRTYEQYF. DNA for the CDR3: TGCAGTGCTGCCCCCGGCGGGCGGACCTACGAGCAGTACTTC.

This chain links TRBV20-1 with TRBJ2-4; 10 bases fit TRBD1. CDR1 and CDR2 (germline): DFQATT, SNEGSKA (reference sequence). Losses at the gene ends were 0 bases for V and 6 bases for J; bases not matched to a gene: 14. The CDR3 runs 18 residues. Here the CDR3 reads CSARDRDRGGGTINIQYF. The CDR3 DNA reads as TGCAGTGCTAGAGATAGGGACAGGGGTGGTGGGACCATAAACATTCAGTACTTC.

Many counts were recorded for this clonotype. The genes are TRBV5-1 and TRBJ2-7, with D maybe TRBD2 (5 bases). Per germline, CDR1 SGHRS and CDR2 YFSETQ. With 4 bases removed from V and 4 bases from J, the gap between germline ends came to 15 bases. The CDR3 totals 14 residues. The CDR3 loop is CASSPNGNSYEQYF. The CDR3 DNA is TGCGCCAGCAGCCCAAACGGGAACTCGTACGAGCAGTACTTC.

This chain connects TRBV18 to TRBJ1-5, with D perhaps matching TRBD1 (6 bases). From germline, CDR1 is KGHSH and CDR2 LQKENI. The CDR3 is 15 residues long. Trimming left V 3 bases short and J 5 bases short, with 14 bases between. CDR3 bases: TGTGCCAGCTCACCCTACAGGGCGGATTATCAGCCCCAGCATTTT. Encoded protein: CASSPYRADYQPQHF.

The chain is built from TRBV12-3 or TRBV12-4 and TRBJ2-5; D is ambiguous. V lost 3 bases and J 1 base, leaving 9 bases between the germline ends. CDR3 length: 14 residues. This CDR3 reads CASSFRTLQETQYF. CDR3 DNA: TGTGCCAGCAGTTTCAGGACGCTCCAAGAGACCCAGTACTTC.

This clonotype was seen repeatedly, ten times or more. CDR3 residues: CAWSVRYEQYF. The CDR3 DNA reads TGTGCCTGGAGTGTACGATACGAGCAGTACTTC. The chain is built from TRBV30 and TRBJ2-7; D is uncertain. Germline CDR1 and CDR2: GTSNPN and SVGIG (reference sequence). This CDR3 has 11 residues. Deletions cut 0 bases from V and 4 bases from J, with 4 bases between. The variable domain in full, with the rest retrieved from reference TRBV30 and TRBJ2-7, is SQTIHQWPATLVQPVGSPLSLECTVEGTSNPNLYWYRQAAGRGLQLLFYSVGIGQISSEVPQNLSASRPQDRQFILSSKKLLLSDSGFYLCAWSVRYEQYFGPGTRLTVT.

There are a few counts of this clonotype. This rearrangement joins TRBV12-3 or TRBV12-4 to TRBJ1-5, with 7 bases lining up with TRBD1. This CDR3 is 15 amino acids long. V lost 6 bases, J lost 2 bases, and 7 bases stayed unmatched. The CDR3 DNA sequence: TGTGCCAGCAGCCAGGGGGTTTCGGGCAATCAGCCCCAGCATTTT. This translates into CASSQGVSGNQPQHF.

The chain carries TRBV18 and TRBJ2-5; possibly TRBD1 for D (5 bases). Germline V CDR1 and CDR2: KGHSH, LQKENI. The V gene lost 6 bases and the J gene lost 6 bases, with 14 bases spanning the gap. The CDR3 is made up of 13 amino acids. The CDR3 DNA sequence: TGTGCCAGCTCGCCCGGACAATCACAGACCCAGTACTTC. Translated: CASSPGQSQTQYF.

This chain connects TRBV7-9 to TRBJ1-1; D not resolved. The V and J ends lost 3 bases and 3 bases respectively, with 8 bases between them. Germline CDR1 is SEHNR and CDR2 is FQNEAQ (reference sequence). The CDR3 length is 13 residues. CDR3 sequence (DNA): TGTGCCAGCAGCTTTGTCGGGGACACTGAAGCTTTCTTT. It codes for CASSFVGDTEAFF.